A selection of T cell receptor beta chains follows, all from one sample in a study of T cells expressing NK-cell markers. TCRdb reprocessed the 5' RACE reads, with one entry per CDR3 protein and no DNA. Recorded for this sample: approximately 420,000 distinct CDR3 sequences. Input material: blood T cells: a sorted CD56 or NKG2C T cell subset, CD4+ or CD8+ T cells, or bulk PBMC T cells (not recorded which). Receptor source: a woman aged 45-60 years in good health. Both conserved end residues are part of each CDR3.

CDR3	J	V
CASSDRGRDTEAFF	TRBJ1-1	TRBV11-2
CASSYRPLRNEQFF	TRBJ2-1	TRBV7-9
CATRNQGADTQYF	TRBJ2-3	TRBV24-1
CSAILAGNEQFF	TRBJ2-1	TRBV20-1
CASSFTGGGYEQYF	TRBJ2-7	TRBV7-9
CASSLARVGQPQHF	TRBJ1-5	TRBV27
CASSLAASSGNTIYF	TRBJ1-3	TRBV5-1
CAISVPDREAFF	TRBJ1-1	TRBV10-3
CASSEINLAGGTGELFF	TRBJ2-2	TRBV2
CASSSGQLHGYTF	TRBJ1-2	TRBV5-6
CATSERQDTDTQYF	TRBJ2-3	TRBV24-1
CSVPRGGGLGETQYF	TRBJ2-5	TRBV29-1
CASGSLPDGAKNIQYF	TRBJ2-4	TRBV12-5
CASSQGLAGNTGELFF	TRBJ2-2	TRBV3-1
CASSKHRDGEAFF	TRBJ1-1	TRBV7-2
CASSLSPGVGQETQYF	TRBJ2-5	TRBV5-1
CASSGNRELGYGYTF	TRBJ1-2	TRBV5-1
CASSPRGSQPQHF	TRBJ1-5	TRBV7-8
CASSPGLAGHSNTGELFF	TRBJ2-2	TRBV5-1
CASSQIGTSSYNEQFF	TRBJ2-1	TRBV4-1
CASSLWTTENTDTQYF	TRBJ2-3	TRBV5-1
CASSDTLGLQETQYF	TRBJ2-5	TRBV2
CASSPLHLDIQYF	TRBJ2-4	TRBV7-2
CASARGTEAFF	TRBJ1-1	TRBV19
CASSLIEEWTQYF	TRBJ2-5	TRBV5-1
CASSSPGQGVSYTF	TRBJ1-2	TRBV27
CASSGGLAGSDTQYF	TRBJ2-3	TRBV3-1
CASDAGFMNTEAFF	TRBJ1-1	TRBV19
CATSGANVLTF	TRBJ2-6	TRBV10-2
CAVGQGGTEAFF	TRBJ1-1	TRBV10-3
CATSGTLSSYNEQFF	TRBJ2-1	TRBV15
CASSLGTTQETQYF	TRBJ2-5	TRBV7-9